These T cell receptor beta chains were read from a single sample in a study of cytomegalovirus exposure and HLA in healthy donors. Sequencing was performed with immunoSEQ multiplex PCR; in TCRdb, only in-frame clones are kept and a portion is missing. The data hold about 170,000 clones, with 85% observed a single time. Sequencing was carried out using PBMCs. The receptors were sampled from a boy between 2 and 15 years old in good health and CMV-seronegative. Both conserved end residues are part of each CDR3. A D gene is named only where the DNA matches it firmly. Clone size appears in some rows only: once, few, many, or a class for an expanded clone.

clone_size	d_call	v_call	j_call	cdr3_aa	cdr3_nt
NA	TRBD2	TRBV30	TRBJ2-1	CAWSVDAGGYLGYNEQFF	TGTGCCTGGAGTGTAGACGCGGGAGGATATTTGGGGTACAATGAGCAGTTCTTC
NA	NA	TRBV6-5	TRBJ1-2	CASRDGGDYTF	TGTGCCAGCAGGGATGGGGGCGACTACACCTTC
NA	NA	TRBV11-2	TRBJ2-3	CASSPGLRSTDTQYF	TGTGCCAGCAGCCCCGGTCTGCGTAGCACAGATACGCAGTATTTT
NA	TRBD1	TRBV5-1	TRBJ1-1	CASGQGSEAFF	TGCGCCAGTGGACAGGGGTCTGAAGCTTTCTTT
few	TRBD2	TRBV6-6	TRBJ2-1	CASRGLAGDIYNEQFF	TGTGCCAGCAGGGGACTTGCGGGGGATATCTACAATGAGCAGTTCTTC
NA	NA	TRBV9	TRBJ1-1	CASSVVGGRITEAFF	TGTGCCAGCAGCGTAGTAGGCGGTAGGATCACTGAAGCTTTCTTT
NA	NA	TRBV6-1	TRBJ1-5	CASSPTGGDQPQHF	TGTGCCAGCAGTCCGACGGGGGGGGATCAGCCCCAGCATTTT
NA	TRBD2	TRBV11-2	TRBJ2-7	CASSLSPGTTDEQYF	TGTGCCAGCAGCTTATCTCCCGGGACTACTGACGAGCAGTACTTC
NA	NA	TRBV28	TRBJ2-2	CASNPAGGELFF	TGTGCCAGCAATCCGGCCGGGGGGGAGCTGTTTTTT
once	TRBD1	TRBV2	TRBJ2-7	CASSVRTGIGEQYF	TGTGCCAGCAGTGTGAGGACAGGGATCGGCGAGCAGTACTTC
NA	TRBD1	TRBV19	TRBJ2-6	CASSSRQGSGANVLTF	TGTGCCAGTAGTTCAAGACAGGGATCAGGGGCCAACGTCCTGACTTTC
NA	TRBD1	TRBV15	TRBJ2-2	CATSRVWDSHPGELFF	TGTGCCACCAGCAGAGTATGGGACAGCCACCCCGGGGAGCTGTTTTTT
NA	NA	TRBV15	TRBJ1-1	CATSFDSNTEAFF	TGTGCCACCAGCTTTGACAGTAACACTGAAGCTTTCTTT
NA	TRBD1	TRBV27	TRBJ1-2	CASSFLPPGQGDGYTF	TGTGCCAGCAGTTTCCTTCCCCCGGGACAGGGGGATGGCTACACCTTC
NA	TRBD1	TRBV4-1	TRBJ1-2	CASSQLGQGKGGGYTF	TGCGCCAGCAGCCAATTAGGACAGGGTAAAGGTGGTGGCTACACCTTC
NA	NA	TRBV6-5	TRBJ1-1	CASSYSNRPEAFF	TGTGCCAGCAGTTACTCGAACAGGCCTGAAGCTTTCTTT
NA	NA	TRBV28	TRBJ2-2	CASSLGHSGTGELFF	TGTGCCAGCAGTCTTGGCCATTCAGGGACCGGGGAGCTGTTTTTT
few	TRBD1	TRBV7-2	TRBJ1-6	CASSPGTGMFPLHF	TGTGCCAGCAGTCCCGGGACAGGGATGTTCCCCCTCCACTTT
once	NA	TRBV6-1	TRBJ2-2	CASSEGASEVTGELFF	TGTGCCAGCAGTGAAGGGGCTAGCGAGGTAACCGGGGAGCTGTTTTTT
NA	NA	TRBV5-1	TRBJ1-1	CASSLEGRGGGENTEAFF	TGCGCCAGCAGCTTGGAGGGCCGGGGGGGAGGTGAGAACACTGAAGCTTTCTTT
NA	NA	TRBV15	TRBJ2-3	CAISRDLRTDTQYF	TGTGCCATTAGCCGGGACTTAAGAACAGATACGCAGTATTTT
NA	NA	TRBV30	TRBJ1-1	CAWSPRMRNTEAFF	TGTGCCTGGAGTCCCCGTATGAGGAACACTGAAGCTTTCTTT
NA	NA	TRBV15	TRBJ2-7	CATSRPSIYSYEQYF	TGTGCCACCAGCAGACCTAGCATCTACTCCTACGAGCAGTACTTC
NA	NA	TRBV2	TRBJ2-3	CASSVANFFTDTQYF	TGTGCCAGCAGTGTTGCTAACTTTTTCACAGATACGCAGTATTTT
NA	NA	TRBV28	TRBJ1-1	CASSLGGSRSEAFF	TGTGCCAGCAGTTTAGGGGGGTCGAGGTCTGAAGCTTTCTTT
NA	NA	TRBV18	TRBJ1-6	CASSPTRSGNNSPLHF	TGTGCCAGCTCACCAACGAGGTCTGGTAATAATTCACCCCTCCACTTT
NA	NA	TRBV2	TRBJ2-3	CASSVAFTDTQYF	TGTGCCAGCAGTGTAGCCTTCACAGATACGCAGTATTTT
NA	NA	TRBV6-1	TRBJ2-7	CASSGRGPGIYEQYF	TGTGCCAGCAGCGGCAGGGGCCCTGGGATCTACGAGCAGTACTTC
NA	NA	TRBV4-2	TRBJ2-7	CASSPAEGGGNYEQYF	TGTGCCAGCAGCCCAGCTGAGGGTGGGGGGAACTACGAGCAGTACTTC
few	NA	TRBV9	TRBJ2-2	CASSVQGYTGELFF	TGTGCCAGCAGCGTACAGGGCTACACCGGGGAGCTGTTTTTT
NA	NA	TRBV19	TRBJ2-7	CASTKTSAVYEQYF	TGTGCCAGTACCAAGACGTCAGCGGTCTACGAGCAGTACTTC
NA	NA	TRBV7-9	TRBJ2-1	CASSSSGQSILF	TGTGCCAGCAGCTCGTCAGGACAGTCGATCCTCTTC
NA	NA	TRBV7-2	TRBJ1-5	CASSLTGRQPQHF	TGTGCCAGCAGCTTAACAGGTCGCCAGCCCCAGCATTTT
once	TRBD1	TRBV27	TRBJ1-1	CASSLGAGGTEAFF	TGTGCCAGCAGTTTAGGGGCAGGGGGGACTGAAGCTTTCTTT
NA	NA	TRBV5-1	TRBJ1-2	CASSLRQGRRGYTF	TGCGCCAGCAGCTTGAGGCAGGGCCGACGTGGCTACACCTTC
NA	TRBD2	TRBV29-1	TRBJ2-2	CSGTRENTGELFF	TGCAGCGGGACTAGGGAGAACACCGGGGAGCTGTTTTTT
NA	NA	TRBV7-8	TRBJ2-6	CASSLLRASGANVLTF	TGTGCCAGCAGCTTATTGCGGGCCTCTGGGGCCAACGTCCTGACTTTC
few	NA	TRBV6-1	TRBJ1-3	CASNLSGGYGNTIYF	TGTGCCAGCAACCTCAGTGGGGGGTATGGAAACACCATATATTTT
once	NA	TRBV5-1	TRBJ1-4	CASREGMGLVNEKLFF	TGCGCCAGTAGAGAGGGAATGGGACTGGTTAATGAAAAACTGTTTTTT
NA	NA	TRBV15	TRBJ1-2	CATSREKELRGYGYTF	TGTGCCACCAGCAGAGAAAAAGAACTTCGGGGCTATGGCTACACCTTC
few	NA	TRBV25-1	TRBJ1-1	CASSAGNTEAFF	TGTGCCAGCAGTGCAGGAAACACTGAAGCTTTCTTT
once	TRBD1	TRBV7-9	TRBJ1-1	CASSPIPPGQGADAEAFF	TGTGCCAGCAGCCCGATACCGCCGGGACAGGGGGCCGATGCTGAAGCTTTCTTT